The 30 T cell receptor beta chains below were found in one sample sequenced in a study of blood T cell repertoires in COVID-19. This table comes from immunoSEQ multiplex PCR, and its TCRdb copy is limited to in-frame clones, with some not included. The sample has roughly 100,000 clones; roughly 90% are singletons. Material: peripheral blood. These receptors came from a human donor with COVID-19, enrolled during active disease. The donor label of this sample is uncertain.

This clone has only a few counts. V gene TRBV13 combines with J gene TRBJ2-3; 12 bases fit TRBD2. After removal of 4 bases from V and 1 base from J, the junction contained 9 bases not matched to a gene. The CDR3 has 18 residues. Per the germline V gene, CDR1 is PRHDT and CDR2 is FYEKMQ (reference sequence). DNA of the CDR3: TGTGCCAGCAGCTCAAGAGGACGACTAGCGGGAGGCACAGATACGCAGTATTTT. This codes for CASSSRGRLAGGTDTQYF.

The chain couples TRBV11-3 to TRBJ2-2, with D hard to call. CDR1 and CDR2 (germline): SGHNT, YENEEA. This CDR3 comprises 17 residues. V lost 0 bases and J lost 6, with 17 bases in between. CDR3 nucleotide sequence: TGTGCCAGCAGCTTAGACAGGTGGCTATTCAGGCCCGGGGAGCTGTTTTTT. Translation gives CASSLDRWLFRPGELFF. Variable domain in full (rest from reference TRBV11-3 and TRBJ2-2): EAGVVQSPRYKIIEKKQPVAFWCNPISGHNTLYWYLQNLGQGPELLIRYENEEAVDDSQLPKDRFSAERLKGVDSTLKIQPAELGDSAVYLCASSLDRWLFRPGELFFGEGSRLTVL.

This sequence joins TRBV3-1 (or the pseudogene TRBV3-2) and TRBJ1-6; 10 nucleotides line up with TRBD1. After removal of 3 bases from V and 8 bases from J, the junction contained 4 bases not matched to a gene. Germline values: CDR1 LGHDT, CDR2 YNNKEL (reference sequence). This CDR3 comprises 15 residues. The CDR3 loop is CASSQTGGAYSPLHF. In nucleotides, the CDR3 is TGTGCCAGCAGCCAGACAGGGGGCGCATATTCACCCCTCCACTTT.

This clone was picked up one time. The rearrangement links TRBV5-4 to TRBJ1-3; a weak D match, TRBD1 (5 bases). V was pared by 0 bases and J by 2 bases, with 9 bases between. Germline V gene data show CDR1 as SGHNT and CDR2 as YYREEE (reference sequence). The length of the CDR3 is 15 residues. In DNA form, the CDR3 reads TGTGCCAGCAGCTTGGCTGGGGCGACTGGAAACACCATATATTTT. Translated, it gives CASSLAGATGNTIYF.

The rearrangement joins TRBV21-1 to TRBJ2-5; TRBD2, as called in the table, went unchecked against the DNA. TRBV21-1 is a recognized pseudogene. The length of the CDR3 is 14 residues. The CDR3 DNA sequence: TGTGCCAGCAGCAAAAGCCGGGTTTGGGAGACCCAGTACTTC. This gives the protein CASSKSRVWETQYF.

This sequence joins TRBV6-6 and TRBJ1-1, with no clear D. The ends were cut back, 2 bases at V and 2 bases at J, with 6 bases in the middle. CDR1 is MNHNY and CDR2 is SVGAGI in the germline V gene (reference sequence). The CDR3 has 13 amino acids. As DNA, the CDR3 is TGTGCCAGCAGTTACCGGTTAAACACTGAAGCTTTCTTT. Amino acid sequence: CASSYRLNTEAFF.

This sequence joins TRBV5-1 and TRBJ2-7; 7 positions match TRBD1. Germline V gene lookup returns CDR1 SGHRS and CDR2 YFSETQ. The V and J ends lost 2 bases and 3 bases, in that order; junction bases with no gene match: 8. The CDR3 has 15 residues. CDR3 nucleotides: TGCGCCAGCAGCTTCCGACAGGGTTGGCGCTACGAGCAGTACTTC. Translated: CASSFRQGWRYEQYF.

The chain links TRBV6-5 to TRBJ2-5, with 7 nucleotides matching TRBD2. Germline V gene lookup returns CDR1 MNHEY and CDR2 SVGAGI. The V segment lost 2 bases and the J segment 7 bases; nucleotides outside the gene matches: 4. CDR3 length: 13 residues. This chain's CDR3 is CASSYAGDGTQYF. In nucleotides, the CDR3 is TGTGCCAGCAGTTACGCGGGGGACGGGACCCAGTACTTC.

This chain connects TRBV10-1 to TRBJ2-5; TRBD1 agrees at 7 bases. V gave up 3 bases and J gave up 5 bases; unmatched junction bases: 9. Looked up from germline, CDR1 is WNHNN and CDR2 is SYGVQD (reference sequence). This CDR3 has 15 residues. CDR3 in amino acids: CASSERQGVIETQYF. Written as DNA, the CDR3 is TGCGCCAGCAGTGAACGGCAGGGGGTTATCGAGACCCAGTACTTC.

The chain recombines TRBV25-1 with TRBJ2-7; 9 bases match TRBD2. The CDR3 sequence is 18 residues long. The trim removed 5 bases at V and 2 bases at J, leaving 16 bases unmatched. Germline loops: CDR1 MGHDK, CDR2 SYGVNS. The CDR3 reads CASSNMTLSGRTTYEQYF. The DNA for the CDR3 is TGTGCCAGCAGTAATATGACGCTGAGCGGGAGGACTACCTACGAGCAGTACTTC.

The chain combines TRBV2 with TRBJ2-7; 7 nucleotides align to TRBD2. V lost 8 bases to trimming and J lost 2 bases; unmatched junction nucleotides: 3. The CDR3 runs to 12 residues. CDR1 and CDR2 (germline): SNHLY, FYNNEI. The CDR3 DNA is TGTGCCAGCGGACTAGGCCCCTACGAGCAGTACTTC. Translation: CASGLGPYEQYF. Full variable domain (missing parts from reference TRBV2 and TRBJ2-7): EPEVTQTPSHQVTQMGQEVILRCVPISNHLYFYWYRQILGQKVEFLVSFYNNEISEKSEIFDDQFSVERPDGSNFTLKIRSTKLEDSAMYFCASGLGPYEQYFGPGTRLTVT.

The chain combines TRBV7-2 with TRBJ1-2, with D tentatively TRBD1 (5 bases). The CDR3 totals 14 residues. CDR1 and CDR2 (germline): SGHTA, FQGNSA. The V gene lost 6 bases and the J gene lost 8 bases, with 19 bases spanning the gap. Here the CDR3 reads CASRAAVGTWGYTF. The CDR3 nucleotides read TGTGCCAGCAGGGCCGCTGTGGGGACTTGGGGCTACACCTTC.

CDR3 sequence: CASSQGPGGVGTEAFF. The CDR3 nucleotides are TGTGCCAGCAGCCAAGGGCCAGGGGGCGTTGGAACTGAAGCTTTCTTT. The J gene is TRBJ1-1, the V gene TRBV14; 8 bases match TRBD1. Unmatched junction bases numbered 9, after V lost 1 base and J lost 5 bases. This CDR3 is 16 amino acids long. Germline V gene sequence: CDR1 SGHDN, CDR2 FVKESK. Variable domain in full (rest from reference TRBV14 and TRBJ1-1): EAGVTQFPSHSVIEKGQTVTLRCDPISGHDNLYWYRRVMGKEIKFLLHFVKESKQDESGMPNNRFLAERTGGTYSTLKVQPAELEDSGVYFCASSQGPGGVGTEAFFGQGTRLTVV.

This sequence joins TRBV5-4 and TRBJ1-4, with 7 positions matching TRBD1. The CDR3 is 15 amino acids. Unmatched junction bases numbered 4, after V lost 1 base and J lost 4 bases. Germline-derived CDR1 and CDR2 are SGHNT and YYREEE (reference sequence). The CDR3 loop is CASSLRQGHNEKLFF. The CDR3 DNA follows: TGTGCCAGCAGCTTGAGACAGGGACATAATGAAAAACTGTTTTTT. Full variable domain (remainder filled in from reference TRBV5-4 and TRBJ1-4): ETGVTQSPTHLIKTRGQQVTLRCSSQSGHNTVSWYQQALGQGPQFIFQYYREEENGRGNFPPRFSGLQFPNYSSELNVNALELDDSALYLCASSLRQGHNEKLFFGSGTQLSVL.

The chain uses TRBV1 and TRBJ1-4; the table's D call of TRBD1 was not tested on the DNA. TRBV1 has pseudogene status. The CDR3 runs to 16 residues. CDR3 sequence reads: CTSSQAEGQRSGKLFF. CDR3 in DNA: TGCACCAGCAGCCAAGCTGAAGGACAGCGGTCGGGAAAACTGTTTTTT.

The chain uses TRBV15 and TRBJ1-1; 7 bases line up with TRBD1. Germline lookup yields CDR1 LNHNV and CDR2 YYDKDF (reference sequence). The CDR3 runs to 13 residues. Unmatched junction bases numbered 5, after V lost 2 bases and J lost 8 bases. CDR3 residues: CATSRFRDSEAFF. CDR3 coding DNA: TGTGCCACCAGCAGATTTCGGGACAGCGAAGCTTTCTTT.

This chain joins TRBV2 and TRBJ1-1; 7 nucleotides match TRBD1. Germline lookup yields CDR1 SNHLY and CDR2 FYNNEI. J lost 4 bases, V lost 8 bases, and 7 bases had no gene match. This CDR3 comprises 13 residues. The CDR3, as DNA: TGTGCCAGCTCCACAGGGGCAGGCACTGAAGCTTTCTTT. Translating it yields CASSTGAGTEAFF.

This clone was found a few times. This chain uses TRBV19 with TRBJ1-2; 9 bases fit TRBD1. The V segment lost 3 bases and the J segment 4 bases; nucleotides outside the gene matches: 6. Germline loops: CDR1 LNHDA, CDR2 SQIVND (reference sequence). This CDR3 contains 15 residues. This CDR3 is CASSMAGTGSYGYTF. The DNA for the CDR3 is TGTGCCAGTAGTATGGCCGGGACAGGGAGCTATGGCTACACCTTC.

V usage is TRBV13 and J usage is TRBJ2-7; 8 bases are a match to TRBD1. The CDR3 runs 16 residues. V lost 3 bases to trimming and J lost 2 bases; unmatched junction nucleotides: 9. Germline CDR1 reads PRHDT; CDR2 reads FYEKMQ (reference sequence). This chain's CDR3 is CASSLRRTGIPYEQYF. Here the CDR3 DNA reads TGTGCCAGCAGCTTGAGGCGGACAGGGATTCCCTACGAGCAGTACTTC.

The chain recombines TRBV5-6 with TRBJ1-4; perhaps TRBD1 as D (5 bases). The CDR3 extends over 15 amino acids. V dropped 4 bases and J dropped 3 bases, with 13 bases sitting between them. CDR1 is SGHDT, CDR2 YYEEEE, per germline. CDR3 loop: CASSRDQGSNEKLFF. The CDR3 DNA reads TGTGCCAGCAGCCGAGACCAGGGATCTAATGAAAAACTGTTTTTT.

V gene TRBV7-9 combines with J gene TRBJ2-7; maybe TRBD2 (5 bases). This CDR3 is built from 14 residues. The ends were cut back, 1 base at V and 5 bases at J, with 12 bases in the middle. Germline lookup yields CDR1 SEHNR and CDR2 FQNEAQ (reference sequence). CDR3: CASSLVRPGDEQYF. The CDR3 coding sequence is TGTGCCAGCAGCTTAGTCCGCCCCGGGGACGAGCAGTACTTC.

The chain joins TRBV7-9 to TRBJ2-2, with 7 bases fitting TRBD1. Trimming removed 5 bases from V and 2 bases from J; junction bases left unmatched: 5. The CDR3 covers 15 residues. Germline V gene sequence: CDR1 SEHNR, CDR2 FQNEAQ (reference sequence). The DNA of the CDR3 is TGTGCCAGCAGCCCAGACAGGGTAAACACCGGGGAGCTGTTTTTT. This encodes CASSPDRVNTGELFF.

This clone was seen a handful of times. The CDR3 spells CASKSSYNSPLHF. The CDR3 region has the DNA TGTGCCAGCAAGAGCTCCTATAATTCACCCCTCCACTTT. V gene TRBV2 combines with J gene TRBJ1-6; D is uncertain. The CDR3 has 13 amino acids. Germline values: CDR1 SNHLY, CDR2 FYNNEI. V was cut by 7 bases and J by 0 bases, with 4 bases left in between.

This rearrangement joins TRBV23-1 to TRBJ2-2; unclear D gene. TRBV23-1 is identified as an open reading frame with a role that is uncertain. This CDR3 has 14 amino acids. The ends were cut back, 8 bases at V and 3 bases at J, with 13 bases in the middle. This chain's CDR3 is CASSREQYTGELFF. CDR3 sequence (DNA): TGCGCCAGCTCCCGCGAACAGTACACCGGGGAGCTGTTTTTT.

The chain employs TRBV28 and TRBJ1-6; no clear D gene. The CDR3 extends over 14 amino acids. Trimming took 4 bases from V and 6 from J, leaving 10 bases between them. Germline V lookup: CDR1 MDHEN, CDR2 SYDVKM. The CDR3 region is CASSSARGNSPLHF. The CDR3 nucleotides read TGTGCCAGCAGTTCCGCCCGGGGTAATTCACCCCTCCACTTT.

This chain connects TRBV5-1 to TRBJ2-2, with 11 bases fitting TRBD2. V lost 2 bases to trimming and J lost 6 bases; unmatched junction nucleotides: 6. The CDR3 is made up of 16 amino acids. Germline V CDR1 and CDR2: SGHRS, YFSETQ. Here the CDR3 DNA reads TGCGCCAGCAGCTTCTTCGGGACTAGCGGCTCCGGGGAGCTGTTTTTT. This codes for CASSFFGTSGSGELFF.

The chain carries TRBV3-1 (or the pseudogene TRBV3-2) and TRBJ2-1, with D perhaps TRBD2 (6 bases). CDR3 length: 16 residues. The germline V gene has CDR1 LGHDT and CDR2 YNNKEL (reference sequence). V shed 0 bases and J shed 3 bases, with 12 bases lying between them. The CDR3 DNA reads as TGTGCCAGCAGCCAAGACGGGGGTGCTTTCTACAATGAGCAGTTCTTC. Its translation: CASSQDGGAFYNEQFF.

The chain is built from TRBV5-1 and TRBJ2-7; maybe TRBD2 (6 bases). Trimming removed 6 bases at V and 2 bases at J, with 15 bases between. The CDR3 covers 14 residues. Germline V gives CDR1 SGHRS, CDR2 YFSETQ. The CDR3 DNA follows: TGCGCCAGCACGGTCCAGGGAGGAACCTACGAGCAGTACTTC. Its protein product is CASTVQGGTYEQYF.

The chain has TRBV5-1 and TRBJ2-2; D is possibly TRBD1 (6 bases). The V gene lost 2 bases and the J gene lost 9 bases, with 20 bases spanning the gap. Per the germline V gene, CDR1 is SGHRS and CDR2 is YFSETQ. This CDR3 has 16 residues. CDR3: CASSLINRVFPRELFF. The CDR3 DNA follows: TGCGCCAGCAGCTTAATTAACAGGGTTTTTCCCCGGGAGCTGTTTTTT.

The chain has TRBV7-9 and TRBJ2-1; TRBD1 aligns across 7 bases. Germline trimming cut 1 base from V and 6 bases from J; bases unmatched to any gene: 9. Germline lookup yields CDR1 SEHNR and CDR2 FQNEAQ (reference sequence). This CDR3 comprises 16 residues. In DNA form, the CDR3 reads TGTGCCAGCAGCTTAGGTACAGGGGATCCAGGCAATGAGCAGTTCTTC. This codes for CASSLGTGDPGNEQFF.